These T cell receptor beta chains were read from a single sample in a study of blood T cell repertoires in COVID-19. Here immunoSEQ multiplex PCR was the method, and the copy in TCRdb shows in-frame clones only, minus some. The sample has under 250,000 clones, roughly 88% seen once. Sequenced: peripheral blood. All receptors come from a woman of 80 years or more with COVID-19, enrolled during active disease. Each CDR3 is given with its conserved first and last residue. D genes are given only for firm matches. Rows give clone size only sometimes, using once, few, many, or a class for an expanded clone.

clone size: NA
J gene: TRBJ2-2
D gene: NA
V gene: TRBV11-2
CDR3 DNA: TGTGCCAGCGAAAAGGGGCTCAAGAACACCGGGGAGCTGTTTTTT
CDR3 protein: CASEKGLKNTGELFF

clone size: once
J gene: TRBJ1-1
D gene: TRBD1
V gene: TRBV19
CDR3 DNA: TGTGCCAGTAGTCCCCGGACAGGGGCGACTGAAGCTTTCTTT
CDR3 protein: CASSPRTGATEAFF

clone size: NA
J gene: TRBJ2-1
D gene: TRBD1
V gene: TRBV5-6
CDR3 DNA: TGTGCCAGCAGCGTGGGACAGGCCTACAATGAGCAGTTCTTC
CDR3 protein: CASSVGQAYNEQFF

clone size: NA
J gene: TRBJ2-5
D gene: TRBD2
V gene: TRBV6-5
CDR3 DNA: TGTGCCAGCAGCTACCCCACTAGCGGGGGTGCAGAGACCCAGTACTTC
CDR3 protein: CASSYPTSGGAETQYF

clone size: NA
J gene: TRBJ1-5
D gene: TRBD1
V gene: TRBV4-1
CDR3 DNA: TGCGCCAGCAGCCAAGATTCAGACAGGGGGGATCGGCCCCAGCATTTT
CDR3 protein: CASSQDSDRGDRPQHF

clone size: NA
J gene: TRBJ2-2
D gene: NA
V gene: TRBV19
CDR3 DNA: TGTGCCAGTAGTATAACGGCAGGTAACACCGGGGAGCTGTTTTTT
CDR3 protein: CASSITAGNTGELFF

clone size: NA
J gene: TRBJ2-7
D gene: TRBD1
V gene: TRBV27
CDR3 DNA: TGTGCCAGCAGTACGACAGGGGAACCCCACTACGAGCAGTACTTC
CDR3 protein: CASSTTGEPHYEQYF

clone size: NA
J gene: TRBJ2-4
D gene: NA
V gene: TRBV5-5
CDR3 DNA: TGTGCCAGCAGCTTTCAGGGGCTAGGGGGAAACATTCAGTACTTC
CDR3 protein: CASSFQGLGGNIQYF

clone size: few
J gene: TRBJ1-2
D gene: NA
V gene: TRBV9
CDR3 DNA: TGTGCCAGCAGCGTAGTGAGCGCTAACTATGGCTACACCTTC
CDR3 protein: CASSVVSANYGYTF

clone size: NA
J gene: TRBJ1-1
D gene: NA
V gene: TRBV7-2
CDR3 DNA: TGTGCCAGCAGAAAGGAGGTGAACACTGAAGCTTTCTTT
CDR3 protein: CASRKEVNTEAFF

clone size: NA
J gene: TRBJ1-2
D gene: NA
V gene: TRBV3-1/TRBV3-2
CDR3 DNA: TGTGCCAGCAGCCAAGGATCACAGGTGTTGGTCTATGGCTACACCTTC
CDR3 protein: CASSQGSQVLVYGYTF

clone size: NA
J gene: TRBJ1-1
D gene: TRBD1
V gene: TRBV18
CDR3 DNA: TGTGCCAGCTCACCGACAGGGGGGACTGAAGCTTTCTTT
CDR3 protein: CASSPTGGTEAFF

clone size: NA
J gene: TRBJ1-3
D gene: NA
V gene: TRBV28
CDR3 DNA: TGTGCCAGCAGTTTAAAGACACCCTCCTCTGGAAACACCATATATTTT
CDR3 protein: CASSLKTPSSGNTIYF

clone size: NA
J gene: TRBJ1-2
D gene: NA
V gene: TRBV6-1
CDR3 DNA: TGTGCCAGCAGTGCAAATGTTTGGGAGATTAACTATGGCTACACCTTC
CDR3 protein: CASSANVWEINYGYTF

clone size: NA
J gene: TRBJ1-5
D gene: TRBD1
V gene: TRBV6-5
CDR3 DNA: TGTGCCAGCACCCGAATGGGGACAGGGCCCCTACATTTT
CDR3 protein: CASTRMGTGPLHF

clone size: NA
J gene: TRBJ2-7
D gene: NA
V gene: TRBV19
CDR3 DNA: TGTGCCAGTAGTGTCTACAGGACCTACGAGCAGTACTTC
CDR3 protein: CASSVYRTYEQYF

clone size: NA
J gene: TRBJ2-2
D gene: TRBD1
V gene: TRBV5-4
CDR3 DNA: TGTGCCAGCAGCCTCGGGACAGATCCGAACACCGGGGAGCTGTTTTTT
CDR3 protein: CASSLGTDPNTGELFF

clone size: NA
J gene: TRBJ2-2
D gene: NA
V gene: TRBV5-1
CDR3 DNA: TGCGCCAGCAGCGGGGAGGCTTCGGAGCTGTTTTTT
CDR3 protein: CASSGEASELFF

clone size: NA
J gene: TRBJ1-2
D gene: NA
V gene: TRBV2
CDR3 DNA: TGTGCCAGCAGTGTGGGCAGGGCGGAGGGCTACACCTTC
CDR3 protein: CASSVGRAEGYTF

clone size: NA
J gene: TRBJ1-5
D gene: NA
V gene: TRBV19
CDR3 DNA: TGTGCCAGTAAAGACAGGTCGCAGCAGCCCCAGCATTTT
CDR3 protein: CASKDRSQQPQHF

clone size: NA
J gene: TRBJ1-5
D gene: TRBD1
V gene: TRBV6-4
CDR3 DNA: TGTGCCATCCAGACAGGGGCCCAGAGCAATCAGCCCCAGCATTTT
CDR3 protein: CAIQTGAQSNQPQHF

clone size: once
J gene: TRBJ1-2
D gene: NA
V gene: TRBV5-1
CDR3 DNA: TGCGCCAGCAGCTTGGTACTGGGGACACCTTTTGACTATGGCTACACCTTC
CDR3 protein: CASSLVLGTPFDYGYTF

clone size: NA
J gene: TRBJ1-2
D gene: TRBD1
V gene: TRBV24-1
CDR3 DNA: TGTGCCACCAGTGATTCGATTGGACAGGGCGTCTATGGCTACACCTTC
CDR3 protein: CATSDSIGQGVYGYTF

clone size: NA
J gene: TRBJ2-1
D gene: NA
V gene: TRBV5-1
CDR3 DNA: TGCGCCAGCAGCTTATCCAGCGATGAGCAGTTCTTC
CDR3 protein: CASSLSSDEQFF

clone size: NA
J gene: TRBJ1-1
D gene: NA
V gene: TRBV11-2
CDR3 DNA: TGTGCCAGCAGCCCCTTTTTGGTGGGAGGCACTGAAGCTTTCTTT
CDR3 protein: CASSPFLVGGTEAFF

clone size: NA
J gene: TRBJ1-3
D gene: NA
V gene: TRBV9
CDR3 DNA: TGTGCCAGCAGTCCCCGGGGAGCCTCTGGAAACACCATATATTTT
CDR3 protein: CASSPRGASGNTIYF

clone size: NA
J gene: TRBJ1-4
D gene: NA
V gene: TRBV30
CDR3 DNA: TGTGCCTCCTTCGGGGCAGGGGACGAAAAACTGTTTTTT
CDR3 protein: CASFGAGDEKLFF

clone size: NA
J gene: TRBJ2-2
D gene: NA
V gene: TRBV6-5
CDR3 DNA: TGTGCCAGCAGGGTAACAGGGAACACCGGGGAGCTGTTTTTT
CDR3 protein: CASRVTGNTGELFF

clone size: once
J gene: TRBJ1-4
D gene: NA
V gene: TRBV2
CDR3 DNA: TGTGCCAGCAGTGAGGGGGGTACTAATGAAAAACTGTTTTTT
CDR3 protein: CASSEGGTNEKLFF

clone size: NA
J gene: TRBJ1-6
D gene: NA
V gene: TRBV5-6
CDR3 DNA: TGTGCCAGCAGCTTGGGGGGGCATAATTCACCCCTCCACTTT
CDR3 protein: CASSLGGHNSPLHF

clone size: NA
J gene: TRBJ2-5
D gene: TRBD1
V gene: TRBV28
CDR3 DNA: TGTGCCAGCAGAGGACAGGGGATCGGAAGGGAGACCCAGTACTTC
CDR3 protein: CASRGQGIGRETQYF

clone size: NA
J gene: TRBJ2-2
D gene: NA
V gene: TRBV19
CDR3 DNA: TGTGCCAGTAGTCGGAGCCTCACCGGGGAGCTGTTTTTT
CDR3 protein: CASSRSLTGELFF

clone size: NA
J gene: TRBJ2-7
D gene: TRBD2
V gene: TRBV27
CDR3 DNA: TGTGCCAGCCGTGGGGGGGGTACGGGCTCCTACGAGCAGTACTTC
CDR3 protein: CASRGGGTGSYEQYF

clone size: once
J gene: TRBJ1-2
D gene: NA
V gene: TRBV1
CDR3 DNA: TGCACCAGCAGCCAAGGGTTTCGGGGCTATGGCTACACCTTC
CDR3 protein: CTSSQGFRGYGYTF

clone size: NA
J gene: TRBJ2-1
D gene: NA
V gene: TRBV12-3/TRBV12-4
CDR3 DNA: TGTGCCAGCAGCCCCACCTACAATGAGCAGTTCTTC
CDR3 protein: CASSPTYNEQFF

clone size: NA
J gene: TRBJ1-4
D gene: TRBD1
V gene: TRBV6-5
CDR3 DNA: TGTGCCAGCAGGGGGACAGGGTTCATTGAAAAACTGTTTTTT
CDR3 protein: CASRGTGFIEKLFF

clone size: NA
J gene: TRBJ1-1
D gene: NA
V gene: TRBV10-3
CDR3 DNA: TGTGCCATCAGTGACAGGGCGATGAACACTGAAGCTTTCTTT
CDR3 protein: CAISDRAMNTEAFF

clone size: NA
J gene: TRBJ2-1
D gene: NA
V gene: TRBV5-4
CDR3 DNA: TGTGCCAGCAGCTTGGAACGGGGTCGGTCCTACAATGAGCAGTTCTTC
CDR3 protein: CASSLERGRSYNEQFF

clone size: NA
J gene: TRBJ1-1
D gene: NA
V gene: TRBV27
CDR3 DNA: TGTGCCAGCAGTCCAGTGTCGAACACTGAAGCTTTCTTT
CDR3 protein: CASSPVSNTEAFF

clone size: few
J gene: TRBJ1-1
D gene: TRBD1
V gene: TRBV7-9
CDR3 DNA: TGTGCCAGCAGGCGACCCGGGACAGGGACTGAAGCTTTCTTT
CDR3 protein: CASRRPGTGTEAFF

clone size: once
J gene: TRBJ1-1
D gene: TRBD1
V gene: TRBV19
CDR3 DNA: TGTGCCAGTAGTATGATGGGACAGGGGTTGAGGACTGAAGCTTTCTTT
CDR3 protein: CASSMMGQGLRTEAFF

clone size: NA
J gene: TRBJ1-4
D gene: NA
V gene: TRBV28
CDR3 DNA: TGTGCCAGCAAGGTTACAGGGCTCGCCCCCACAACTAATGAAAAACTGTTTTTT
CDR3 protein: CASKVTGLAPTTNEKLFF

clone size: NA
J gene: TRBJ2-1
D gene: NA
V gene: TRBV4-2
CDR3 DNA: TGTGCCAGCAGCCAAGAGGGCGGGGTGAGGAATGAGCAGTTCTTC
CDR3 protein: CASSQEGGVRNEQFF